This T cell receptor beta chain derives from a study of T cell changes during pregnancy in multiple sclerosis. Clones were read by immunoSEQ multiplex PCR, and TCRdb kept only the in-frame ones, dropping some. The sample holds approximately 89,000 clones, about 95% seen once. The CDR3 runs 15 residues. The germline V gene has CDR1 MNHEY and CDR2 SMNVEV (reference sequence). V lost 6 bases, J lost 7 bases, and 8 bases stayed unmatched. This chain links TRBV27 with TRBJ2-5, with TRBD2 matching over 13 bases. Material: peripheral blood, obtained in the third trimester of pregnancy. The sequence was collected from a female donor with multiple sclerosis, enrolled in a pregnancy study. The CDR3 loop is CASSQGLAGQTTQYF. CDR3 bases: TGTGCCAGCAGCCAGGGACTAGCGGGACAAACGACCCAGTACTTC.